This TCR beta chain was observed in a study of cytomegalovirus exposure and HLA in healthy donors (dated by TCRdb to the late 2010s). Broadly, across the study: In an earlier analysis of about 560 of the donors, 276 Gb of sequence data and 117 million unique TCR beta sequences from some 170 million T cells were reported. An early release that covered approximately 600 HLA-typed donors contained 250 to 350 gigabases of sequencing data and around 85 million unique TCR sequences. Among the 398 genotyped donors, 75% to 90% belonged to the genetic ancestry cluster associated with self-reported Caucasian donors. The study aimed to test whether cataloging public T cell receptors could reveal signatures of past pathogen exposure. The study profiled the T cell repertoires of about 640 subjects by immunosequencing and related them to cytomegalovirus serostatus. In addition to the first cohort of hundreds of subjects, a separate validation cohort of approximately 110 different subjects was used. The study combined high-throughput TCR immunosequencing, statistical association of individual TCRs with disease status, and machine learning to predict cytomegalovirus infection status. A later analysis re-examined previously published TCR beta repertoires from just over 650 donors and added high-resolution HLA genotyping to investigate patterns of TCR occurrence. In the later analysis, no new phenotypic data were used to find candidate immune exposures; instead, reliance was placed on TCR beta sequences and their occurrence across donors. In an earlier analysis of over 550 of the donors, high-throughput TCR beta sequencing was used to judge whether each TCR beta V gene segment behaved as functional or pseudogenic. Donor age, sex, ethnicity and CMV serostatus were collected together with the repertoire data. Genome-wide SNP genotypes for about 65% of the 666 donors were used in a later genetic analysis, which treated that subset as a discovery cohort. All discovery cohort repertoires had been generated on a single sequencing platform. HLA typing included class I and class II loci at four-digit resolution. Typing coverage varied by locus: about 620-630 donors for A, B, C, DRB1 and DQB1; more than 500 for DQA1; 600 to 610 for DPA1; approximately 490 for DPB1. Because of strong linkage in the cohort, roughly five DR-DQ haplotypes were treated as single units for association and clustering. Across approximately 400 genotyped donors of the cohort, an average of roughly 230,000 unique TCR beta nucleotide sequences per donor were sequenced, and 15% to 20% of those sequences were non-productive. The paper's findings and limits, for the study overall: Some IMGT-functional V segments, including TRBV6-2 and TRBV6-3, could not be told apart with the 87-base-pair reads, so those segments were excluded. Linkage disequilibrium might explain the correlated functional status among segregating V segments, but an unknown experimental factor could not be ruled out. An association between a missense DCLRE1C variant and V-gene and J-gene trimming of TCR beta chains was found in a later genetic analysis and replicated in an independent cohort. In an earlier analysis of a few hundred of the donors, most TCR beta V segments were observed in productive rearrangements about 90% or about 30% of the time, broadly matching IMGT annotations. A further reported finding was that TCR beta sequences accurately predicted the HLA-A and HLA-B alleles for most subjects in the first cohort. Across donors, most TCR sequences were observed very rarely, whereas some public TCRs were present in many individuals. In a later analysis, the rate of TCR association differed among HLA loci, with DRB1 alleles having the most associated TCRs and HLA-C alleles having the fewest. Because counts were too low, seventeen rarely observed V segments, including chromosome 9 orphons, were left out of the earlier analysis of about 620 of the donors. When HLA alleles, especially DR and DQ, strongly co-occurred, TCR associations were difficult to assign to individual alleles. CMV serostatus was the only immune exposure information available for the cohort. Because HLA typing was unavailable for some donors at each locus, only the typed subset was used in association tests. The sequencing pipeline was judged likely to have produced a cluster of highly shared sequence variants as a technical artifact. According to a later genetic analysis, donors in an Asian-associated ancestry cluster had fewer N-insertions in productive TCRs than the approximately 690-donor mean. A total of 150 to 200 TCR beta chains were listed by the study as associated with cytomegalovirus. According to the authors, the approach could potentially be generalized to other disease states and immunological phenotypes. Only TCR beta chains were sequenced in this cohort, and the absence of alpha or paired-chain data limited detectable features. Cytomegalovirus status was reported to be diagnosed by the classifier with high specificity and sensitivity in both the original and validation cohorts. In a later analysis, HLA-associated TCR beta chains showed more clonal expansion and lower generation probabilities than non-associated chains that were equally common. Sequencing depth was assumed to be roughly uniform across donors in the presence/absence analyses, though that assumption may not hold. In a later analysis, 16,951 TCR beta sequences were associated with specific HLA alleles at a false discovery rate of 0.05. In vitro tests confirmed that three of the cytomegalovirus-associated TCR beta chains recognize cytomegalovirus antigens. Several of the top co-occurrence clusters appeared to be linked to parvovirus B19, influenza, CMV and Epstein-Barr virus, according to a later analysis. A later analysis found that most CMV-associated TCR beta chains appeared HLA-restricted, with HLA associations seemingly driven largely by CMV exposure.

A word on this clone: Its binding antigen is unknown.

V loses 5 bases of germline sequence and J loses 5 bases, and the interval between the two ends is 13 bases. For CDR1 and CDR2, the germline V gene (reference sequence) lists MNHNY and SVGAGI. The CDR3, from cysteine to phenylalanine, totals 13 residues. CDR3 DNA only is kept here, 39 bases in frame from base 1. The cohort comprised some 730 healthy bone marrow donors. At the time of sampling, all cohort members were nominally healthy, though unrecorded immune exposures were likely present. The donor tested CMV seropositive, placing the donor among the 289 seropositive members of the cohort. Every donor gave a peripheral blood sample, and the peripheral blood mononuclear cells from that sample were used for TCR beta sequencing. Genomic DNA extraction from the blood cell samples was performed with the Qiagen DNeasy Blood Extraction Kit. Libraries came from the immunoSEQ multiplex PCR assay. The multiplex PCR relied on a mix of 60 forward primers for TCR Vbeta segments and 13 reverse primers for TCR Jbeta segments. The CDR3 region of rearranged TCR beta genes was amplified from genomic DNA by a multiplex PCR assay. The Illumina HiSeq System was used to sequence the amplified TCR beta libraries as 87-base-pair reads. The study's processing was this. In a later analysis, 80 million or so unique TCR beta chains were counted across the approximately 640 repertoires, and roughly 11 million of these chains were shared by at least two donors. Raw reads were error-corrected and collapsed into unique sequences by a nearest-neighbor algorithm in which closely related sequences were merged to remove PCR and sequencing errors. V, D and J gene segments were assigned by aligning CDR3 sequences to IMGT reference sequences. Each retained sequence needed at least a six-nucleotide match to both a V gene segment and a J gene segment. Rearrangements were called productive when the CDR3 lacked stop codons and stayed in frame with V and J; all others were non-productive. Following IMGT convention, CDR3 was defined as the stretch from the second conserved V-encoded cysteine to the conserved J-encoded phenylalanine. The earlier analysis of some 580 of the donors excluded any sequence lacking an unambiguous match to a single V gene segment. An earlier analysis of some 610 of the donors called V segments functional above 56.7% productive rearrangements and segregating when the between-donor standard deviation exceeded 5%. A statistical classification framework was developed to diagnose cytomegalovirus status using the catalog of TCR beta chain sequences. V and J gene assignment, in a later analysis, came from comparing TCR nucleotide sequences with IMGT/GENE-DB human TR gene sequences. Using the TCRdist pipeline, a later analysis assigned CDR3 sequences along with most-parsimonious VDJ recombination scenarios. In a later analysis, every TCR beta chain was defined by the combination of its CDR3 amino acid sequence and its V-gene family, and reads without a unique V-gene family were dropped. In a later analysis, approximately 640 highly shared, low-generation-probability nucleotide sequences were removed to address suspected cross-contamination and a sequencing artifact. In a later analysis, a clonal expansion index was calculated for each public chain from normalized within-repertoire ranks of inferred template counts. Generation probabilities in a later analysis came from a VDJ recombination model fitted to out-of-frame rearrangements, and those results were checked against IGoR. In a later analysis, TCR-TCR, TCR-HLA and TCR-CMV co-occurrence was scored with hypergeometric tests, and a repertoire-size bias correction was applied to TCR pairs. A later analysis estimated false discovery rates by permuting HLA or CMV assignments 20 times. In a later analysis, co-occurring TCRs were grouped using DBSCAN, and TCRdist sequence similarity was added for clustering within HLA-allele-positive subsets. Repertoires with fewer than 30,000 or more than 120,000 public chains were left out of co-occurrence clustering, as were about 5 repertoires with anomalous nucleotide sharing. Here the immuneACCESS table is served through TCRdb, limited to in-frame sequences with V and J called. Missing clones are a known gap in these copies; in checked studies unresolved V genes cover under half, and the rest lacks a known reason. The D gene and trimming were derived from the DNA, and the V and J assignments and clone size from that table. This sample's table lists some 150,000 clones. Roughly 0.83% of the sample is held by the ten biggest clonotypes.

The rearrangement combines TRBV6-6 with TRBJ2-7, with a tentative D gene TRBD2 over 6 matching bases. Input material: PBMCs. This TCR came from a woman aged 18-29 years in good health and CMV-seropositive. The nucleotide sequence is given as TGTGCCAGCAGTCTACCTAGCGTCCACGAGCAGTACTTC. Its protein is CASSLPSVHEQYF.